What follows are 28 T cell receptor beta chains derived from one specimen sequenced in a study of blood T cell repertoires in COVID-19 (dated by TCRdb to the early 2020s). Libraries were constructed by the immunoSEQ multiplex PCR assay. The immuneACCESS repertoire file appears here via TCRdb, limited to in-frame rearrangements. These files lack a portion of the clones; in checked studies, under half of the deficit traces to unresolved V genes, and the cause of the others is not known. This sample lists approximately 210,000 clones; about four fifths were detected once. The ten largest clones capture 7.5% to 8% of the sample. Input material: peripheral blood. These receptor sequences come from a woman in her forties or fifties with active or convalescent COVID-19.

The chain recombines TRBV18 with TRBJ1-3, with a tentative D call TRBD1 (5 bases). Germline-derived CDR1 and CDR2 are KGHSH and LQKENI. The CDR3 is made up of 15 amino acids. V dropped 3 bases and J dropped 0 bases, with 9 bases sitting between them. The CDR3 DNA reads TGTGCCAGCTCACCGGTGCAGGGCTCTGGAAACACCATATATTTT. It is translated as CASSPVQGSGNTIYF. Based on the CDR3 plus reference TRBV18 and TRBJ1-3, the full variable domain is NAGVMQNPRHLVRRRGQEARLRCSPMKGHSHVYWYRQLPEEGLKFMVYLQKENIIDESGMPKERFSAEFPKEGPSILRIQQVVRGDSAAYFCASSPVQGSGNTIYFGEGSWLTVV.

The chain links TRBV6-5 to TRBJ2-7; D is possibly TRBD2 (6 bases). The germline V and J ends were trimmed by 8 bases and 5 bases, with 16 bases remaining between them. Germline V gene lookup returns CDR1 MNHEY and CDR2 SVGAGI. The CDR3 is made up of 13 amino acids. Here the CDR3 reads CASGRYGGDEQYV. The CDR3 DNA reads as TGTGCCAGCGGTCGTTATGGCGGGGACGAGCAGTACGTC.

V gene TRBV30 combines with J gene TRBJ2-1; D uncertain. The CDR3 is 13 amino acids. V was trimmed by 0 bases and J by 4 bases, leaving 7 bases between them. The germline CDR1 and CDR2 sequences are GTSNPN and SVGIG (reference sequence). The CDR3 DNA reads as TGTGCCTGGAGTGTTGGGCTGTACAATGAGCAGTTCTTC. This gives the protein CAWSVGLYNEQFF.

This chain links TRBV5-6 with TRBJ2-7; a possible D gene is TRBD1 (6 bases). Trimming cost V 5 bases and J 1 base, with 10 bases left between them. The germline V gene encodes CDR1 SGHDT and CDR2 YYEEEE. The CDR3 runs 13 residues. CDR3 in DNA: TGTGCCAGCAGTTTTGGACAGTCCTACGAGCAGTACTTC. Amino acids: CASSFGQSYEQYF.

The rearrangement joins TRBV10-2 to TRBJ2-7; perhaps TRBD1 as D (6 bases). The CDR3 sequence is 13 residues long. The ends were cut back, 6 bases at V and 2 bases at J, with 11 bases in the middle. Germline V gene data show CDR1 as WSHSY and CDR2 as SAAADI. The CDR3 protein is CASRAGTPYEQYV. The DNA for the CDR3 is TGCGCCAGCAGAGCCGGGACACCCTACGAGCAGTACGTC.

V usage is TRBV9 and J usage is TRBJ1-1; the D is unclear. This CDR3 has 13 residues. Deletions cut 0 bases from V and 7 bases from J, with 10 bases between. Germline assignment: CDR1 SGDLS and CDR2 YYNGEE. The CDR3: CASSVGLRNEAFF. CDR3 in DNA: TGTGCCAGCAGCGTAGGCTTGCGGAATGAAGCTTTCTTT.

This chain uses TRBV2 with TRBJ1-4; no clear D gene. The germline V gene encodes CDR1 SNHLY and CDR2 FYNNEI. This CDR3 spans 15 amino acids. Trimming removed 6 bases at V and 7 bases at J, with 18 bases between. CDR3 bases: TGTGCCAGCAGGACCCTAGGGAGGAGCGGTGAAAAACTGTTTTTT. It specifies CASRTLGRSGEKLFF.

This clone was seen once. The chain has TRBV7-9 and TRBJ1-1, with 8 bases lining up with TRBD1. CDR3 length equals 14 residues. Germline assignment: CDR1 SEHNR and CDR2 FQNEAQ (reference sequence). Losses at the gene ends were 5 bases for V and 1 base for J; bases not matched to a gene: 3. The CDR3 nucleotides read TGTGCCAGCAGCGTGCAGGGGGCGAACACTGAAGCTTTCTTT. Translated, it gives CASSVQGANTEAFF. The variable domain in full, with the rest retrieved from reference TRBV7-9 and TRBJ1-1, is DTGVSQNPRHKITKRGQNVTFRCDPISEHNRLYWYRQTLGQGPEFLTYFQNEAQLEKSRLLSDRFSAERPKGSFSTLEIQRTEQGDSAMYLCASSVQGANTEAFFGQGTRLTVV.

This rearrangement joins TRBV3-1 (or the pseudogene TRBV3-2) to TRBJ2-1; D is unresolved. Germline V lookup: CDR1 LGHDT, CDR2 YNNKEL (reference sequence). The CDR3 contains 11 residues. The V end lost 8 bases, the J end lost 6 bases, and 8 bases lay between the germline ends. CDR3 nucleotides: TGTGCCAGCTCGCGGAGCAATGAGCAGTTCTTC. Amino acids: CASSRSNEQFF.

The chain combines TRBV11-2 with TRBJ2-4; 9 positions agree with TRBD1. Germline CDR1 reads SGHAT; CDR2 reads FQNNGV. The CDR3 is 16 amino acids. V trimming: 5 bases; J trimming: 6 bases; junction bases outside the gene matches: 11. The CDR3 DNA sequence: TGTGCCAGCAGCCCTGAGGGGGACAGGGCCTTAAACATTCAGTACTTC. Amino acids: CASSPEGDRALNIQYF. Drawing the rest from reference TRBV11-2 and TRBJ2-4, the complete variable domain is EAGVAQSPRYKIIEKRQSVAFWCNPISGHATLYWYQQILGQGPKLLIQFQNNGVVDDSQLPKDRFSAERLKGVDSTLKIQPAKLEDSAVYLCASSPEGDRALNIQYFGAGTRLSVL.

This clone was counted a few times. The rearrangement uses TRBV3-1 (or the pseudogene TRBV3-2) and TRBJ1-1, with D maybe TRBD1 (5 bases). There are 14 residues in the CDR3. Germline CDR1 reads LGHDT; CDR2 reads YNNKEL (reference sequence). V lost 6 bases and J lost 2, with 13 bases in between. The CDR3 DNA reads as TGTGCCAGCAGAAGAGGGGAGGGTAACACTGAAGCTTTCTTT. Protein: CASRRGEGNTEAFF.

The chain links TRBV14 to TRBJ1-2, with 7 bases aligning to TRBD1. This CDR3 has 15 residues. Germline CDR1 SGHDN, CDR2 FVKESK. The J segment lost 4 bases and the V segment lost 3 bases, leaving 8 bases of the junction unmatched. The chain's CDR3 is CASSQATGRGYGYTF. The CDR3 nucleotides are TGTGCCAGCAGCCAGGCGACAGGGAGAGGCTATGGCTACACCTTC.

The CDR3 spells CASSFDTFPTGSTGELFF. CDR3 DNA: TGTGCCAGCAGTTTCGACACCTTCCCGACAGGATCCACCGGGGAGCTGTTTTTT. The chain links TRBV28 to TRBJ2-2; perhaps TRBD1 as D (6 bases). The ends were cut back, 3 bases at V and 4 bases at J, with 21 bases in the middle. The CDR3 consists of 18 residues. The germline CDR1 and CDR2 sequences are MDHEN and SYDVKM.

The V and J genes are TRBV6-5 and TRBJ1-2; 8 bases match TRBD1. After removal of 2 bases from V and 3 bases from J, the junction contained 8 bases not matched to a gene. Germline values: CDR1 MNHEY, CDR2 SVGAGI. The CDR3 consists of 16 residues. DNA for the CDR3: TGTGCCAGCAGTTACGGTTGGGGACAGGTTGACTATGGCTACACCTTC. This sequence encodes CASSYGWGQVDYGYTF.

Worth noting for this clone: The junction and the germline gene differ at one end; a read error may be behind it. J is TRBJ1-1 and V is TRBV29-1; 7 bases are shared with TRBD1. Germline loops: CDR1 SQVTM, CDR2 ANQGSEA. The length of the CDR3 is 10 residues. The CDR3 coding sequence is TGCAGCGCTGAACAGGGGTCAGCTTTCTTT. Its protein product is CSAEQGSAFF.

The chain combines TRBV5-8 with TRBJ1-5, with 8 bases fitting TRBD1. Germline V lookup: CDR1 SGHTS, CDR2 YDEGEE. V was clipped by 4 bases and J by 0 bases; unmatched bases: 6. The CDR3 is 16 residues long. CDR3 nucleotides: TGTGCCAGCAGCCGTCACAGGGGGATTAGCAATCAGCCCCAGCATTTT. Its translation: CASSRHRGISNQPQHF.

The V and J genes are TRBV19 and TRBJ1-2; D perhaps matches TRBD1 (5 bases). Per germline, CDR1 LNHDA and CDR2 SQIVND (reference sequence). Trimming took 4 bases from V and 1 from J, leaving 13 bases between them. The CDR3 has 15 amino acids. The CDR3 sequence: CASSRPGQINYGYTF. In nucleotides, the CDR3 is TGTGCCAGTAGTAGGCCAGGGCAGATTAACTATGGCTACACCTTC.

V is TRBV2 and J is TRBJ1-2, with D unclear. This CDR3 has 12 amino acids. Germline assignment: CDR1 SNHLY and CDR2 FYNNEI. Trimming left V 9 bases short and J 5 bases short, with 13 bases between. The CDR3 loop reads CASGPGEYGYTF. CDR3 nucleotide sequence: TGTGCCAGTGGGCCCGGGGAGTATGGCTACACCTTC.

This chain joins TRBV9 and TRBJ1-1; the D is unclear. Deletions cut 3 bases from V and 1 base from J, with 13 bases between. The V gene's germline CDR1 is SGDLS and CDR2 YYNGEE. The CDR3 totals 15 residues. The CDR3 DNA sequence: TGTGCCAGCAGCGAGCGGTTGGGCCAGAACACTGAAGCTTTCTTT. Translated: CASSERLGQNTEAFF.

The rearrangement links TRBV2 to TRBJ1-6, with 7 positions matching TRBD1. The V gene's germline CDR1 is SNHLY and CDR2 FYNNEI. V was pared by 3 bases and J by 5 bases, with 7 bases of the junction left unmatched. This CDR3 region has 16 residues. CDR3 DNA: TGTGCCAGCAGTGAGGGGGCAGGGGGTAATAATTCACCCCTCCACTTT. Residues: CASSEGAGGNNSPLHF. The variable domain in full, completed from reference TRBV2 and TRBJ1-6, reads EPEVTQTPSHQVTQMGQEVILRCVPISNHLYFYWYRQILGQKVEFLVSFYNNEISEKSEIFDDQFSVERPDGSNFTLKIRSTKLEDSAMYFCASSEGAGGNNSPLHFGNGTRLTVT.

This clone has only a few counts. The DNA for the CDR3 is TGCAGTCCACAGAGTTTCAGTGGGTCAGATACGCAGTATTTT. Encoded protein: CSPQSFSGSDTQYF. The chain recombines TRBV29-1 with TRBJ2-3, with D uncertain. The CDR3 extends over 14 amino acids. Germline assignment: CDR1 SQVTM and CDR2 ANQGSEA.

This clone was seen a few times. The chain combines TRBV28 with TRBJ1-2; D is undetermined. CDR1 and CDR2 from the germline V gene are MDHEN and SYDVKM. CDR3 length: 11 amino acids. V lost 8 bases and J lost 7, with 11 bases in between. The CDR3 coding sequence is TGTGCCAGCGGACTTATAAGTGGCTACACCTTC. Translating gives CASGLISGYTF.

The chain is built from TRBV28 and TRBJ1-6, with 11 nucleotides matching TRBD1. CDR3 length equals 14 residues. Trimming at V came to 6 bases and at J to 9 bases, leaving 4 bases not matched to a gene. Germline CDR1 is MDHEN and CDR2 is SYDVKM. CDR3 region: CASRGGQGASPLHF. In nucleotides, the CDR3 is TGTGCCAGCAGGGGAGGACAGGGGGCTTCACCCCTCCACTTT. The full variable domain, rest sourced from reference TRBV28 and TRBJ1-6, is DVKVTQSSRYLVKRTGEKVFLECVQDMDHENMFWYRQDPGLGLRLIYFSYDVKMKEKGDIPEGYSVSREKKERFSLILESASTNQTSMYLCASRGGQGASPLHFGNGTRLTVT.

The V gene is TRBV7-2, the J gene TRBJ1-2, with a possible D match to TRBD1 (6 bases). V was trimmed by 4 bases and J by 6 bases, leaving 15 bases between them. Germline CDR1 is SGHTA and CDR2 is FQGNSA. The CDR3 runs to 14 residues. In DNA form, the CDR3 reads TGTGCCAGCAGCTCCGTAAGACAGGAAAATGGCTACACCTTC. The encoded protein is CASSSVRQENGYTF.

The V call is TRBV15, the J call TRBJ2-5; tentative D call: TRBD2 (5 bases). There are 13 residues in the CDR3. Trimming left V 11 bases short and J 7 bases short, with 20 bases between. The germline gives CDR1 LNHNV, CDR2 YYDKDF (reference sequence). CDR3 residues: CAPSSGSRWTQYF. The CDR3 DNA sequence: TGTGCCCCCTCCTCGGGGTCGAGATGGACCCAGTACTTC.

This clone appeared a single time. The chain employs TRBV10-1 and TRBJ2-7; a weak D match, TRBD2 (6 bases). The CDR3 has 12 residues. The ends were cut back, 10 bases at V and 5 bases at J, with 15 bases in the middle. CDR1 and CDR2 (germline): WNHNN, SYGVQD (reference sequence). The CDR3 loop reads CATPGGQDEQYV. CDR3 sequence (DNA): TGCGCCACCCCCGGAGGGCAAGACGAGCAGTACGTC.

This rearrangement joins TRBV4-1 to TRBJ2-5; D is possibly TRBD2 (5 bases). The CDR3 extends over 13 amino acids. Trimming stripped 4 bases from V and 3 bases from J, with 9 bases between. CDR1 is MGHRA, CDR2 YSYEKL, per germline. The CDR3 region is CASSLSGEETQYF. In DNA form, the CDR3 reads TGCGCCAGCAGCCTGAGCGGAGAAGAGACCCAGTACTTC.

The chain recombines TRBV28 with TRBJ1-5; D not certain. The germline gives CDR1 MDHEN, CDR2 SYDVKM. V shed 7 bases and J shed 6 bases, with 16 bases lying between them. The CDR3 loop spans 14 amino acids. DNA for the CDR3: TGTGCCAGCACGACATTTCCGGGAGCTCAGCCCCAGCATTTT. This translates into CASTTFPGAQPQHF.